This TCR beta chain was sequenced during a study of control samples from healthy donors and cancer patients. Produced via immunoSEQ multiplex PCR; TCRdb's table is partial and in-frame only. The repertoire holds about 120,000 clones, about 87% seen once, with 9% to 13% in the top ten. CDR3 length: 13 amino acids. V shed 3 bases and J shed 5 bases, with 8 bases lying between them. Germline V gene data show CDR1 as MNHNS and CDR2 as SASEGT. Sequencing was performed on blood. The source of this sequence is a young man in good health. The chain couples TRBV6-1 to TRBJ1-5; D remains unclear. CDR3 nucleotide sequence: TGTGCCAGCAGTGAGTCTGGGGATCAGCCCCAGCATTTT. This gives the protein CASSESGDQPQHF.